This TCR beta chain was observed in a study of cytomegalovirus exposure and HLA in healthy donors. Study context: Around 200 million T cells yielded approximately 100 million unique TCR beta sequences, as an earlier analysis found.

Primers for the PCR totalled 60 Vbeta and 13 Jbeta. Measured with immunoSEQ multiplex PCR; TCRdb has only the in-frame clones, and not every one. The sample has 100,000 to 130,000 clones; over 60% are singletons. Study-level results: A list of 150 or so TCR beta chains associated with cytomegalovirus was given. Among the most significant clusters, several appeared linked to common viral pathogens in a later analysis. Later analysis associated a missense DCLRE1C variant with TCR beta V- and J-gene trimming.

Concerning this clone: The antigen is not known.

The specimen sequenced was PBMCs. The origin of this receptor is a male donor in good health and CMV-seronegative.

Here the CDR3 reads CASSTGYTEAFF. The CDR3 region has the DNA TGTGCCAGCAGCACAGGGTACACTGAAGCTTTCTTT. The V and J genes are TRBV6-1 and TRBJ1-1; a weak D match, TRBD1 (6 bases). This CDR3 region has 12 residues. The ends were cut back, 6 bases at V and 3 bases at J, with 8 bases in the middle. Germline CDR1 is MNHNS and CDR2 is SASEGT.